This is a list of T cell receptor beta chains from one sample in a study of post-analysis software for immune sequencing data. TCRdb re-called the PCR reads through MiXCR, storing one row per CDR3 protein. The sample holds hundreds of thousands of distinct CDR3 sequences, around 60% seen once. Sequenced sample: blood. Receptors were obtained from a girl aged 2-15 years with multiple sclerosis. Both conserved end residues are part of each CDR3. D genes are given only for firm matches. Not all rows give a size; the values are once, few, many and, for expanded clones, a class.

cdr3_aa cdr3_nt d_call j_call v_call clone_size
CASSLQIEQYF TGTGCCAGCAGTTTACAGATCGAGCAGTACTTC - TRBJ2-7 TRBV12-3/TRBV12-4 once
CASSWSGAYNEQFF TGTGCCAGCAGTTGGAGCGGGGCCTACAATGAGCAGTTCTTC TRBD2 TRBJ2-1 TRBV6-2/TRBV6-3 few
CAISQGAYEQYF TGTGCCATCAGTCAGGGGGCCTACGAGCAGTACTTC TRBD1 TRBJ2-7 TRBV10-3 -
CASSPDRGGPRDEQYF TGCGCCAGCAGCCCCGACAGGGGGGGACCTCGGGACGAGCAGTACTTC TRBD1 TRBJ2-7 TRBV5-1 -
CAWGREQFF TGTGCCTGGGGTCGGGAGCAGTTCTTC - TRBJ2-1 TRBV11-2 -
CASRRADSNQPQHF TGCGCCAGCAGGAGGGCAGATAGCAATCAGCCCCAGCATTTT - TRBJ1-5 TRBV10-2 -
CASTPAGGTQPQHF TGTGCCAGCACCCCCGCGGGGGGCACTCAGCCCCAGCATTTT - TRBJ1-5 TRBV6-5 -
CASSNREDQPQHF TGTGCCAGCTCAAACAGGGAGGATCAGCCCCAGCATTTT - TRBJ1-5 TRBV18 -
CASSIQDGYTF TGTGCCAGCAGCATACAGGACGGCTACACCTTC - TRBJ1-2 TRBV5-6 once
CASSLDRSVQYF TGTGCCAGCAGCTTAGACAGGAGCGTGCAGTATTTT - TRBJ2-3 TRBV11-2 -
CSARGSLPDPYEQYF TGCAGTGCTAGGGGGAGCCTACCGGATCCCTACGAGCAGTACTTC - TRBJ2-7 TRBV20-1 -
CAISTPTYEQYF TGTGCCATCAGTACCCCTACCTACGAGCAGTACTTC - TRBJ2-7 TRBV10-3 -
CASSLYTRGTEAFF TGTGCCAGCAGCCTGTATACGAGGGGCACTGAAGCTTTCTTT - TRBJ1-1 TRBV3-1 -
CASRLNSQGAWEQYF TGTGCCAGCAGACTAAATTCGCAGGGGGCTTGGGAGCAGTACTTC TRBD1 TRBJ2-5 TRBV11-2 -
CASSQGDPGRGGYTF TGTGCCAGCAGCCAAGGGGACCCGGGGAGGGGTGGCTACACCTTC - TRBJ1-2 TRBV4-2 once
CATAPLGQGADNEQFF TGTGCCACCGCCCCTCTTGGACAGGGGGCAGACAATGAGCAGTTCTTC TRBD1 TRBJ2-1 TRBV24-1 -
CSARDRETAYNEQFF TGCAGTGCTAGAGACAGGGAAACGGCCTACAATGAGCAGTTCTTC - TRBJ2-1 TRBV20-1 -
CSATGLPHTQYF TGCAGTGCAACCGGACTGCCCCATACGCAGTATTTT - TRBJ2-3 TRBV20-1 -
CASSVGRTSFDNEQFF TGTGCCAGCAGCGTAGGTCGGACTAGCTTTGACAATGAGCAGTTCTTC TRBD2 TRBJ2-1 TRBV9 -
CANSLDPGRPGGEQYF TGTGCCAACAGCTTGGATCCTGGGAGGCCAGGTGGGGAGCAGTACTTC - TRBJ2-5 TRBV5-5 -
CSVGPGYTEAFF TGCAGCGTTGGTCCGGGGTACACTGAAGCTTTCTTT - TRBJ1-1 TRBV29-1 -
CSARRLAGSTDTQYF TGCAGTGCTCGTCGACTAGCGGGGAGCACAGATACGCAGTATTTT TRBD2 TRBJ2-3 TRBV20-1 -
CATSSIGPAGGVTQYF TGTGCCACCAGCTCCATTGGGCCAGCGGGAGGGGTGACCCAGTACTTC TRBD2 TRBJ2-5 TRBV15 -
CASRVRGRVNTEAFF TGTGCCAGCAGGGTTCGAGGACGGGTGAACACTGAAGCTTTCTTT - TRBJ1-1 TRBV11-2 once
CASSLTTSQSSYEQYF TGCGCCAGCAGCTTGACTACTAGCCAGTCATCCTACGAGCAGTACTTC - TRBJ2-7 TRBV5-1 -
CASSSISDPTNEKLFF TGCGCCAGCAGCTCCATCAGCGATCCAACTAATGAAAAACTGTTTTTT - TRBJ1-4 TRBV5-1 -
CATSDWGGPDTQYF TGTGCCACCAGTGATTGGGGGGGCCCAGATACGCAGTATTTT - TRBJ2-3 TRBV24-1 few
CSARLFGGAGEQFF TGCAGTGCTAGGTTGTTTGGAGGGGCGGGGGAGCAGTTCTTC - TRBJ2-1 TRBV20-1 -
CASSPLDRGGTEAFF TGTGCCAGCAGTCCACTCGACAGGGGGGGCACTGAAGCTTTCTTT TRBD1 TRBJ1-1 TRBV6-5 -
CASSESSMGADTQYF TGCGCCAGCAGTGAGTCTTCGATGGGAGCAGATACGCAGTATTTT - TRBJ2-3 TRBV10-1 -
CASSEGGFPPGTQYF TGTGCCAGCAGTGAAGGTGGCTTCCCCCCGGGGACCCAGTACTTC - TRBJ2-5 TRBV6-1 few
CASSPPLSDQYGYTF TGTGCCAGCAGCCCCCCATTGAGCGACCAATATGGCTACACCTTC - TRBJ1-2 TRBV7-9 -
CASSFNWLAGAPKENIQYF TGTGCCAGCAGCTTTAATTGGCTAGCGGGAGCCCCGAAGGAAAACATTCAGTACTTC TRBD2 TRBJ2-4 TRBV11-1 few
CASSETGPSGANVLTF TGTGCCAGCAGTGAAACTGGGCCCTCTGGGGCCAACGTCCTGACTTTC - TRBJ2-6 TRBV25-1 few
CASTLLGQGPNTGELFF TGTGCCAGCACTCTCTTAGGACAGGGCCCGAACACCGGGGAGCTGTTTTTT TRBD1 TRBJ2-2 TRBV27 -
CASSPTGGSSYNEQFF TGTGCCAGCAGTCCAACAGGGGGAAGCTCCTACAATGAGCAGTTCTTC TRBD1 TRBJ2-1 TRBV12-3/TRBV12-4 -
CSARDRTGAEGYTF TGCAGTGCTAGAGACCGGACAGGGGCGGAAGGCTACACCTTC TRBD1 TRBJ1-2 TRBV20-1 -
CSVVLGANTEAFF TGCAGCGTTGTCTTGGGGGCGAACACTGAAGCTTTCTTT - TRBJ1-1 TRBV29-1 -
CASSEVTKTDRGFSTDTQYF TGTGCCAGCAGCGAAGTTACTAAAACGGACAGGGGGTTCTCCACAGATACGCAGTATTTT TRBD1 TRBJ2-3 TRBV7-9 -
CASSLIAPTTDTQYF TGCGCCAGCAGCTTGATAGCCCCAACCACAGATACGCAGTATTTT - TRBJ2-3 TRBV5-1 -
CASSLVVFGRGLDTQYF TGTGCCAGCAGCTTGGTTGTGTTTGGCCGGGGCTTAGATACGCAGTATTTT - TRBJ2-3 TRBV5-5 few
CASSLGLEDTQYF TGCGCCAGCAGCTTGGGACTAGAGGATACGCAGTATTTT - TRBJ2-3 TRBV5-1 few
CASSPRGLAGANVLTF TGTGCCAGCAGCCCAAGGGGACTAGCTGGGGCCAACGTCCTGACTTTC TRBD2 TRBJ2-6 TRBV7-3 -
CASSSLAGGTDTQYF TGTGCCAGCAGCTCGCTAGCGGGGGGAACAGATACGCAGTATTTT TRBD2 TRBJ2-3 TRBV7-9 few
CAISAQGADYGYTF TGTGCCATCAGCGCACAGGGGGCGGACTATGGCTACACCTTC TRBD1 TRBJ1-2 TRBV10-3 -
CASSLMTIGTGYGYTF TGTGCCAGCAGCTTAATGACGATCGGGACAGGGTATGGCTACACCTTC TRBD1 TRBJ1-2 TRBV7-6 -
CASTLQLTANSPLHF TGTGCCAGCACCCTACAGCTAACCGCCAATTCACCCCTCCACTTT - TRBJ1-6 TRBV6-1 -
CASSPTTGSSYNEQFF TGTGCCAGCAGTCCCACCACAGGGAGCTCCTACAATGAGCAGTTCTTC - TRBJ2-1 TRBV6-5 few
CSAMVTVANYGYTF TGCAGTGCTATGGTTACCGTAGCTAACTATGGCTACACCTTC - TRBJ1-2 TRBV20-1 -